This is a list of T cell receptor beta chains from one sample in a study of blood T cell repertoires in COVID-19. Only in-frame clones appear in the TCRdb table, and some are missing; sequencing was by immunoSEQ multiplex PCR. The sample has some 110,000 clones; 85% to 90% are singletons. Sequenced sample: peripheral blood. The source is a middle-aged man with acute or convalescent COVID-19. Both conserved end residues are part of each CDR3. Fields, in order: CDR3 protein, V gene, J gene.

CDR3: CAIEDPGLGKDNEQFF
V: TRBV10-3
J: TRBJ2-1

CDR3: CASSLEANSYEQYF
V: TRBV7-3
J: TRBJ2-7

CDR3: CAWSAAGANTGELFF
V: TRBV30
J: TRBJ2-2

CDR3: CASSVGVQGVPLGNQPQHF
V: TRBV6-1
J: TRBJ1-5

CDR3: CASSISALDYGYTF
V: TRBV27
J: TRBJ1-2

CDR3: CASSPWEGSGNEQFF
V: TRBV14
J: TRBJ2-1

CDR3: CAISEGATGPPEKLFF
V: TRBV10-3
J: TRBJ1-4

CDR3: CASSIGVVHLLEQYF
V: TRBV19
J: TRBJ2-7

CDR3: CASSLGESVEQFF
V: TRBV7-9
J: TRBJ2-1

CDR3: CATTLNTEAFF
V: TRBV28
J: TRBJ1-1

CDR3: CASSLEGANEKLFF
V: TRBV5-4
J: TRBJ1-4

CDR3: CSYSRQGGTDTQYF
V: TRBV29-1
J: TRBJ2-3

CDR3: CASTTLGQMNTGELFF
V: TRBV28
J: TRBJ2-2

CDR3: CASSRLGVNYGYTF
V: TRBV11-1
J: TRBJ1-2

CDR3: CASSHRTVGGELFF
V: TRBV14
J: TRBJ2-2

CDR3: CASSFGGLATQYF
V: TRBV12-3/TRBV12-4
J: TRBJ2-3

CDR3: CASSISAGRNEQYF
V: TRBV19
J: TRBJ2-7